This TCR beta chain was captured by sequencing in a study of T cell responses to AZD1222 COVID-19 vaccine. On this clone: No antigen is known for it.

Only in-frame clones appear in the TCRdb table, and some are missing; sequencing was by immunoSEQ multiplex PCR. The sample yields more than 150,000 clones, roughly nine tenths seen once. Findings of the study overall: Among vaccine-associated CD4 TCRs, coverage spanned spike, with dominance at 160-218 and 743-854. The study found Spike-specific TCR breadth and depth rose after two AZD1222 doses. The sample set comprised mostly white British donors with more females, and clonal diversity was possibly underestimated.

CDR1 is LNHDA, CDR2 SQIVND, per germline (reference sequence). Trimming removed 4 bases at V and 7 bases at J, with 10 bases between. The CDR3 consists of 12 residues. The genes are TRBV19 and TRBJ1-2; unclear D gene. The sequence was collected from an adult in good health. Here the sequenced sample was peripheral blood, taken on day 0 of AZD1222 vaccination. The CDR3 nucleotides read TGTGCCAGTAGTAGTAAAGGGCTTGGCTACACCTTC. Protein sequence: CASSSKGLGYTF.